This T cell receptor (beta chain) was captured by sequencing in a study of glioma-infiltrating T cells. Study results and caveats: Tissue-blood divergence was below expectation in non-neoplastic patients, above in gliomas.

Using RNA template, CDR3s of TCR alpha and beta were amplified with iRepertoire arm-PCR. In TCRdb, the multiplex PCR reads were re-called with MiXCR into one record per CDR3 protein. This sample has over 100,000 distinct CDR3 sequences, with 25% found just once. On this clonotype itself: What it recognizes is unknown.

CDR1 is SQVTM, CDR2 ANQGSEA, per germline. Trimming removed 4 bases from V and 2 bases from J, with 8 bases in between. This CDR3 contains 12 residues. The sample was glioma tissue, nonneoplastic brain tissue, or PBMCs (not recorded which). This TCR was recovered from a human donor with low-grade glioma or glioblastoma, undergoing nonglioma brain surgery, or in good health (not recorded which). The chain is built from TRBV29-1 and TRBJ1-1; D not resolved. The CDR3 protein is CSVGTYNTEAFF. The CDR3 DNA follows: TGCAGCGTTGGTACGTATAACACTGAAGCTTTCTTT.